The clone carrying this T cell receptor beta chain has just one count. Its specificity is unknown. This record comes from a study of T cell responses to AZD1222 COVID-19 vaccine. Study as a whole: Second-dose groups at about 4 or about 12 weeks were pooled.

Profiling relied on immunoSEQ multiplex PCR, and the TCRdb table lists in-frame clones only, not all of them. The sample carries over 150,000 clones, more than 70% recorded once. Study findings and constraints: In a largely white British group with more females than males, clonal diversity was possibly underestimated.

CDR1 and CDR2 from the germline V gene are MNHNS and SASEGT. The CDR3 totals 14 residues. The trim removed 1 base at V and 5 bases at J, leaving 3 bases unmatched. The clonotype comes from an adult in good health. The sequencing here drew on peripheral blood, taken on day 0 of AZD1222 vaccination. J is TRBJ1-1 and V is TRBV6-1; 8 bases align to TRBD1. The CDR3 protein is CASSEGNRGTEAFF. For the CDR3, the DNA is TGTGCCAGCAGTGAAGGAAACAGGGGGACTGAAGCTTTCTTT.